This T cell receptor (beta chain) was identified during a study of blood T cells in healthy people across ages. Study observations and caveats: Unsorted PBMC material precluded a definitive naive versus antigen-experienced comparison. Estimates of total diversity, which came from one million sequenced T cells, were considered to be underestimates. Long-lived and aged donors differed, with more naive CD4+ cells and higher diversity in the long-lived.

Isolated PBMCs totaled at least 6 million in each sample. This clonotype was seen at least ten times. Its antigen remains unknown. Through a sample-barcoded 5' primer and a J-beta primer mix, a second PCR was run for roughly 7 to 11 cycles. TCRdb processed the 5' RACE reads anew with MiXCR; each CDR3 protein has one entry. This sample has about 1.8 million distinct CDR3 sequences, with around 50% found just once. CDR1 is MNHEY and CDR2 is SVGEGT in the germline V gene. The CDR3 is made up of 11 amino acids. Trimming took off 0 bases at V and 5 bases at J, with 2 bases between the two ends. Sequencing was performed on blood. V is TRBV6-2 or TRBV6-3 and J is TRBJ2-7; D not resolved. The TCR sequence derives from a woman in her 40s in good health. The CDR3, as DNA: TGTGCCAGCAGTTACTCGCACGAGCAGTACTTC. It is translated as CASSYSHEQYF.